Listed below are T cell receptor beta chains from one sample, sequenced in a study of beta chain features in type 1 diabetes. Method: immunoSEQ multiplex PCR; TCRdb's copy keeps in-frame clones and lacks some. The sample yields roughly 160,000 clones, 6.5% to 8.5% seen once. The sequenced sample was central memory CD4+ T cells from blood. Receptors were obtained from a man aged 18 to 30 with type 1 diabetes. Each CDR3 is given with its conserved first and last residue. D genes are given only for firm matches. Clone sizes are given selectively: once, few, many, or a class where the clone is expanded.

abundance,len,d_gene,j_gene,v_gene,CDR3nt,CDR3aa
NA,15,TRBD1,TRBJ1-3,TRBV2,TGTGCCAGCAGTTTCAGACAGGGGCGATCTGACACCATATATTTT,CASSFRQGRSDTIYF
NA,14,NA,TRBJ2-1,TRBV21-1,TGTGCCAGCAGCGGGGGACAGGGCTACAATGAGCAGTTCTTC,CASSGGQGYNEQFF
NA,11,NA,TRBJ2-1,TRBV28,TGTGCCAGCAGTTTCCTATATGAGCAGTTCTTC,CASSFLYEQFF
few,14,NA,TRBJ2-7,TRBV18,TGTGCCAGCTCACACGAACAGGTCTCCTACGAGCAGTACTTC,CASSHEQVSYEQYF
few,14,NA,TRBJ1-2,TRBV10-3,TGTGCCATCAGTGAGTACGACAGAGAGTATGGCTACACCTTC,CAISEYDREYGYTF
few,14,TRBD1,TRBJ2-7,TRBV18,TGTGCCAGCTCACCCGGGACAGGGTGGTACGAGCAGTACTTC,CASSPGTGWYEQYF
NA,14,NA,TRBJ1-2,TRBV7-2,TGTGCCAGCAGCCCCTGGACAGCAGACTATGGCTACACCTTC,CASSPWTADYGYTF
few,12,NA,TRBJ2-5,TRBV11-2,TGTGCCAGCAGCCGCAGTCAGGAGACCCAGTACTTC,CASSRSQETQYF
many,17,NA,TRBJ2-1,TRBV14,TGTGCCAGCAGCCAAGCCTTAGGAGCGGGCCTAAACAATGAGCAGTTCTTC,CASSQALGAGLNNEQFF
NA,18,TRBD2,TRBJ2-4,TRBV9,TGTGCCAGCAGCCCGCACACCACTAGCGGGGGGGCGGTAAACATTCAGTACTTC,CASSPHTTSGGAVNIQYF
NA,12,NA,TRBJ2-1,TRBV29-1,TGCAGCGTTGAAGATAACCACTCCGAGGAATTCTTC,CSVEDNHSEEFF
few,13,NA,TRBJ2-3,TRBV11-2,TGTGCCAGCAGCTTAGATCTTACAGATACGCAGTATTTT,CASSLDLTDTQYF
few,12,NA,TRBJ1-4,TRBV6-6,TGTGCCAGCAGTTTAATGAGTGAAAAACTGTTTTTT,CASSLMSEKLFF
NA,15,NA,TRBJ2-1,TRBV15,TGTGCCACCAGCAGAGATCCAGGGGCGGTCAATGAGCAGTTCTTC,CATSRDPGAVNEQFF
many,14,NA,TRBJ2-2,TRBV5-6,TGTGCCAGCAGCTTGTTCTCGGTCACCGGGGAGCTGTTTTTT,CASSLFSVTGELFF
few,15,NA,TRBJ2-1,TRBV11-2,TGTGCCAGCAGCTTAGCGCTTACGTCAGGGAATGAGCAGTTCTTC,CASSLALTSGNEQFF
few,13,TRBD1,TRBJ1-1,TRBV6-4,TGTGCCAGCAGAAGGACAGGAAACACTGAAGCTTTCTTT,CASRRTGNTEAFF
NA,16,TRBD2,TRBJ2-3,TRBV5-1,TGCGCCAGCAGCTCGGGACTAGCGGGCTTCACAGATACGCAGTATTTT,CASSSGLAGFTDTQYF
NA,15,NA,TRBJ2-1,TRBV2,TGTGCCAGCAGTGAATCTCCTAGCTCCTACAATGAGCAGTTCTTC,CASSESPSSYNEQFF
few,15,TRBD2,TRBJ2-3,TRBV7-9,TGTGCCAGCAGCTTCGGGGGGGACCCCACAGATACGCAGTATTTT,CASSFGGDPTDTQYF
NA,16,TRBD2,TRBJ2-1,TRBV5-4,TGTGCCAGCAGCTCATACTTAACCGGGACTAATGATGAGCAGTTCTTC,CASSSYLTGTNDEQFF
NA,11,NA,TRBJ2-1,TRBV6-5,TGTGCCAGCAGTTATCGGGGTGAGCAGTTCTTC,CASSYRGEQFF
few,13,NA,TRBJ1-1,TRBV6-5,TGTGCCAGCGCACGCGGGAGAGATTCTGAAGCTTTCTTT,CASARGRDSEAFF
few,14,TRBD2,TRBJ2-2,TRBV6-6,TGTGCCAGCAGGGGGAGCGGGGGGACCGGGGAGCTGTTTTTT,CASRGSGGTGELFF
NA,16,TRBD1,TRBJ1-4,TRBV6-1,TGTGCCAGCAGTGAAGGACGGACAGGTGCTAATGAAAAACTGTTTTTT,CASSEGRTGANEKLFF
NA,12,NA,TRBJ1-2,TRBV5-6,TGTGCCAGCAGCAGTGGGCCTTGGGGCTACACCTTC,CASSSGPWGYTF
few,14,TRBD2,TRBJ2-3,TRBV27,TGTGCCAGCAGCCAAGGACTAGGCCCCGATACGCAGTATTTT,CASSQGLGPDTQYF
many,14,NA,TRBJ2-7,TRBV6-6,TGTGCCAGCACGAGGGATATAACAACCTACGAGCAGTACTTC,CASTRDITTYEQYF
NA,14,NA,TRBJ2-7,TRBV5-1,TGCGCCAGCAGCTTGGATCTGGCCACCTACGAGCAGTACTTC,CASSLDLATYEQYF
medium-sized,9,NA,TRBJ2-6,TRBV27,TGTGCCAGCAGTCCTCCGGGTCATTTC,CASSPPGHF
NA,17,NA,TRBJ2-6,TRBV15,TGTGCCACCAGCATACGCATACAGAGCTCTGGGGCCAACGTCCTGACTTTC,CATSIRIQSSGANVLTF
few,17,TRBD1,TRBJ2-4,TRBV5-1,TGCGCCAGCAGCCAGCCGACAGGGAAACTAGCCAAAAACATTCAGTACTTC,CASSQPTGKLAKNIQYF
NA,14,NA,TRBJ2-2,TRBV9,TGTGCCAGCAGCGTAGATCCTGTTACCGGGGAGCTGTTTTTT,CASSVDPVTGELFF
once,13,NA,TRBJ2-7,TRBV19,TGTGCCAGTAGTCTCGGGAGATTCTACGAGCAGTACTTC,CASSLGRFYEQYF
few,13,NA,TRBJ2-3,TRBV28,TGTGCCAGCAGTCTTCCCCAACTTGGTACGCAGTATTTT,CASSLPQLGTQYF
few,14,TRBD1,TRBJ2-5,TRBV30,TGTGCCTGGAGTCGGGACAGCGGCCAAGAGACCCAGTACTTC,CAWSRDSGQETQYF
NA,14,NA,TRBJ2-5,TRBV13,TGTGCCAGCAGCCGAACAGGGGAGGAGGAGACCCAGTACTTC,CASSRTGEEETQYF
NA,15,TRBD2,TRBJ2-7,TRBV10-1,TGCGCCAGCAGTACCGGGACTAGCGGGTCCTACGAGCAGTACTTC,CASSTGTSGSYEQYF
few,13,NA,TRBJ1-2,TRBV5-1,TGCGCCAGCAGCTTGGACAGGGACTATGGCTACACCTTC,CASSLDRDYGYTF
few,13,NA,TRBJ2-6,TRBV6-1,TGTGCCAGCGCCCCGCGGGGGGCCAACGTCCTGACTTTC,CASAPRGANVLTF